The 2 T cell receptor beta chains below all came from one sample that was sequenced in a study of regulatory T cells in long-lasting Graves disease. CDR3-region Arm-PCR and iRepertoire HTBI primers produced the TCR beta libraries. One entry per CDR3 protein, called by TCRdb with MiXCR from the multiplex PCR reads. Among a few hundred thousand distinct CDR3 sequences listed, over 15% were seen once. This sample's time point: newly diagnosed GD, antithyroid drugs for less than 3 months. The authors made the TCR library using RNA they extracted from PBMCs. In addition, the sample was reused for a study of T cells in Graves' hyperthyroidism and ophthalmopathy.

The material was peripheral blood mononuclear cells (PBMCs), obtained at new diagnosis, from a patient treated with antithyroid drugs. The receptors derive from a man aged 35-49 years with Graves disease.

This clonotype was recorded many times. The chain joins TRBV3-1 to TRBJ2-3; D uncertain. Germline CDR1 is LGHDT and CDR2 is YNNKEL (reference sequence). V was shortened by 4 bases and J by 4 bases, with 9 bases between the two germline ends. There are 13 residues in the CDR3. CDR3 sequence reads: CASSRTRPDTQYF. The CDR3 DNA reads TGTGCCAGCAGCCGAACTCGGCCAGATACGCAGTATTTT.

Comment on this clonotype: A far larger clone is a single base away, which makes a read error likely. V gene TRBV11-3 combines with J gene TRBJ2-7, with 8 positions matching TRBD1. Germline V lookup: CDR1 SGHNT, CDR2 YENEEA. CDR3 length: 13 residues. Trimming took 5 bases from V and 3 from J; bases not matched to a gene: 3. DNA of the CDR3: TGTGCCAGCAGCCACGGACAGGGCTACGAGCAGTACTTC. It encodes CASSHGQGYEQYF.